This TCR beta chain was sequenced during a study of spatial heterogeneity in lung cancer. About the study: The study observed each unique TCR and UMI combination more than ten times on average in raw reads.

This clonotype was picked up many times. Found in a library prepared for alpha chains, this beta chain is an off-target read, and its abundance has little meaning. The germline V gene has CDR1 SGDLS and CDR2 YYNGEE. The CDR3 is made up of 16 amino acids. Unmatched junction bases numbered 4, after V lost 3 bases and J lost 0 bases. Stated time point: sample taken at primary tumor resection. Unsorted whole RNA of tumor, nontumor lung or frozen PBMC was sequenced. Samples were obtained from some 70 donors, all untreated early-stage non-small cell lung cancer patients. One entry per CDR3 protein results from TCRdb running MiXCR on the 5' RACE reads. The data hold 10,000 to 15,000 distinct CDR3 sequences, with 3% to 5% observed a single time.

Sample: PBMCs, taken at surgery. The receptor was derived from a male donor with early-stage non-small cell lung cancer. The chain couples TRBV9 to TRBJ2-3; TRBD2 agrees at 10 bases. The CDR3 loop is CASSAGLAASTDTQYF. Here the CDR3 DNA reads TGTGCCAGCAGCGCCGGACTAGCGGCTAGCACAGATACGCAGTATTTT.